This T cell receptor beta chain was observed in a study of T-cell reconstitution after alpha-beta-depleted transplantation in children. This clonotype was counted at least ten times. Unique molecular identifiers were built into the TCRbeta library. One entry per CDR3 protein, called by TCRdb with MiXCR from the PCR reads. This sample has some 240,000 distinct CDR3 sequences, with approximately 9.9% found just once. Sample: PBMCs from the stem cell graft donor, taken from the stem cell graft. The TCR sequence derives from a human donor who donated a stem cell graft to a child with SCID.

The CDR3 region is CASSPTGWGNTEAFF. The CDR3 DNA follows: TGTGCCAGCAGCCCGACAGGGTGGGGGAACACTGAAGCTTTCTTT. This chain joins TRBV3-1 and TRBJ1-1, with 7 positions matching TRBD1. Germline lookup yields CDR1 LGHDT and CDR2 YNNKEL (reference sequence). The CDR3 consists of 15 residues. V was pared by 4 bases and J by 1 base, with 6 bases of the junction left unmatched.